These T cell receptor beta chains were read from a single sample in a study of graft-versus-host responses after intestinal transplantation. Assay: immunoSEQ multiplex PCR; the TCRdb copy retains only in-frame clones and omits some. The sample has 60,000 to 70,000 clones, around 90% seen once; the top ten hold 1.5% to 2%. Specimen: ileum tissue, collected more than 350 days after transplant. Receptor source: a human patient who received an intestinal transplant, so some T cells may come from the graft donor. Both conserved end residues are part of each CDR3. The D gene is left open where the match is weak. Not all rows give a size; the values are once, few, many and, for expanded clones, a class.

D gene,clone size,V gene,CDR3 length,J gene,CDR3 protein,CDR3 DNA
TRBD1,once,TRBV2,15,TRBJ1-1,CASSEATGSDTEAFF,TGTGCCAGCAGTGAAGCGACAGGGTCGGACACTGAAGCTTTCTTT
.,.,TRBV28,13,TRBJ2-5,CASSVDSQETQYF,TGTGCCAGCAGTGTGGACTCTCAAGAGACCCAGTACTTC
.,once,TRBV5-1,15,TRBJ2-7,CASSLLDESSYEQYF,TGCGCCAGCAGCTTATTGGACGAGAGTTCCTACGAGCAGTACTTC
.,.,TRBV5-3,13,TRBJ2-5,CARSLKVQETQYF,TGTGCCAGAAGCTTGAAGGTCCAGGAGACCCAGTACTTC
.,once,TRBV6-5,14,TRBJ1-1,CASSRDGLNTEAFF,TGTGCCAGCAGTAGGGACGGCTTGAACACTGAAGCTTTCTTT
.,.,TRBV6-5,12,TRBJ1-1,CASSRGGTEAFF,TGTGCCAGCTCCCGGGGGGGGACTGAAGCTTTCTTT
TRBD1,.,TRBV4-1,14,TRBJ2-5,CASSQDRGQETQYF,TGCGCCAGCAGCCAAGACAGGGGGCAAGAGACCCAGTACTTC
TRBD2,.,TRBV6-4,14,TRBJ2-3,CASAIAGVTDTQYF,TGTGCCAGCGCAATAGCGGGAGTCACAGATACGCAGTATTTT
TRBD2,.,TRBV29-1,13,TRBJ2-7,CSVAFSGSPEQYF,TGCAGCGTTGCCTTTAGCGGGAGCCCTGAGCAGTACTTC
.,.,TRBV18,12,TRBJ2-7,CASSPQSYEQYF,TGTGCCAGCTCACCACAGAGTTACGAGCAGTACTTC
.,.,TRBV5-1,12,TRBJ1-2,CASSADLNGYTF,TGCGCCAGCAGCGCGGATTTAAATGGCTACACCTTC
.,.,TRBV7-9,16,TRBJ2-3,CASSLALPGEPDTQYF,TGTGCCAGCAGCTTAGCTCTCCCAGGGGAGCCAGATACGCAGTATTTT
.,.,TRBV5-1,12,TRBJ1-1,CASSLVATEAFF,TGCGCCAGCAGCTTGGTGGCAACTGAAGCTTTCTTT
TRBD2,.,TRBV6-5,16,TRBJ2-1,CASSYLAGASTHEQFF,TGTGCCAGCAGTTACCTAGCGGGGGCCTCCACCCATGAGCAGTTCTTC
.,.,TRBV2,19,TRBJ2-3,CASREYTLKRVSATDTQYF,TGTGCCAGCAGAGAATACACCCTGAAGCGGGTGTCGGCCACAGATACGCAGTATTTT